This TCR beta chain derives from a study of cytomegalovirus exposure and HLA in healthy donors. Notes on the study in general: As was reported, the classifier diagnosed cytomegalovirus status with high specificity and sensitivity.

Profiling relied on immunoSEQ multiplex PCR, and the TCRdb table lists in-frame clones only, not all of them. Altogether 110,000 to 150,000 clones are present, roughly 92% being singletons, with the ten largest covering about 0.65%. Germline CDR1 reads MGHRA; CDR2 reads YSYEKL. The CDR3 covers 18 residues. The ends were cut back, 0 bases at V and 6 bases at J, with 22 bases in the middle. Comment on this clone: Its target is unknown.

This chain joins TRBV4-1 and TRBJ2-3; D might be TRBD1 (6 bases). Sequenced input: PBMCs. The TCR originated in a man between 18 and 29 years old in good health and CMV-seronegative. The CDR3 DNA reads as TGCGCCAGCAGCCAAGATCCCCTCAGGGGAGTCACGTCTGATACGCAGTATTTT. It encodes CASSQDPLRGVTSDTQYF.